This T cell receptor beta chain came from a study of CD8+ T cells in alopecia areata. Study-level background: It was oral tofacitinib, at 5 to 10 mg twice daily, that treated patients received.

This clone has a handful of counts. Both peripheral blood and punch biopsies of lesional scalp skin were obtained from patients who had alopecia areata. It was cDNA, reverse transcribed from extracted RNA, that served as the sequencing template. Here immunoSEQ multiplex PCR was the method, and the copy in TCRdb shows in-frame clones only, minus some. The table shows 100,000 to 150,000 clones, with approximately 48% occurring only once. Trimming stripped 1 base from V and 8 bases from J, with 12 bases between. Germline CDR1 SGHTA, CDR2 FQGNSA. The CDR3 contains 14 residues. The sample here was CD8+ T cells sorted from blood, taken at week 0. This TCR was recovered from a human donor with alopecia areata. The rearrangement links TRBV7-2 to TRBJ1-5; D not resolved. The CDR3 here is CASSLGRTVKPQHF. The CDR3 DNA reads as TGTGCCAGCAGCTTAGGACGGACTGTGAAGCCCCAGCATTTT. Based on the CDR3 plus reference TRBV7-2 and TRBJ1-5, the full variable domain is GAGVSQSPSNKVTEKGKDVELRCDPISGHTALYWYRQSLGQGLEFLIYFQGNSAPDKSGLPSDRFSAERTGGSVSTLTIQRTQQEDSAVYLCASSLGRTVKPQHFGDGTRLSIL.